What follows describes a single TCR beta chain. The sample is drawn from a study of blood T cell repertoires in COVID-19. Looked up from germline, CDR1 is SGHDN and CDR2 is FVKESK. The V and J ends lost 1 base and 6 bases respectively, with 11 bases between them. This CDR3 contains 14 residues. TCRdb's copy holds only in-frame clones and misses some; the assay was immunoSEQ multiplex PCR. This table has roughly 140,000 clones, approximately 80% appearing once. The sequenced sample consisted of peripheral blood. The chain carries TRBV14 and TRBJ2-3; TRBD2 is a possible D gene (5 bases). This receptor was identified in a man aged 55 to 70 with active or convalescent COVID-19. The CDR3 is CASSQGSTGDTQYF. Here the CDR3 DNA reads TGTGCCAGCAGCCAAGGCTCTACGGGGGATACGCAGTATTTT.